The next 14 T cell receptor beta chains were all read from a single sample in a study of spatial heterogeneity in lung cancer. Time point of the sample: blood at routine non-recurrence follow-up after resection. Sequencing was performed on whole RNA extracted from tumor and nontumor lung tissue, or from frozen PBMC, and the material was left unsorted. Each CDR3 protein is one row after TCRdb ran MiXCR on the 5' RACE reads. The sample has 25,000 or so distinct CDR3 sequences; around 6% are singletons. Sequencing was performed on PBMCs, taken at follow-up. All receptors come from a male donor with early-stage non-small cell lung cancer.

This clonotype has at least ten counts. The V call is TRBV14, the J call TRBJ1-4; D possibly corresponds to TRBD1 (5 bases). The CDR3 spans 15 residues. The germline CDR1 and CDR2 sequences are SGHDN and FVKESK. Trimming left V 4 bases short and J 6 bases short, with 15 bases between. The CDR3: CASSRRWGSDEKLFF. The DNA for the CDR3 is TGTGCCAGCAGCCGCCGCTGGGGGTCTGATGAAAAACTGTTTTTT.

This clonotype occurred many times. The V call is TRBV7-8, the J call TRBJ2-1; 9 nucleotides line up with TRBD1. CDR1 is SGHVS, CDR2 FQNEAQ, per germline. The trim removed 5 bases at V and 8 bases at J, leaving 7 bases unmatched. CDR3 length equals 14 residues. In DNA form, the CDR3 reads TGTGCCAGCAGCCGACAGGGGGTCGTGGATGAGCAGTTCTTC. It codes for CASSRQGVVDEQFF.

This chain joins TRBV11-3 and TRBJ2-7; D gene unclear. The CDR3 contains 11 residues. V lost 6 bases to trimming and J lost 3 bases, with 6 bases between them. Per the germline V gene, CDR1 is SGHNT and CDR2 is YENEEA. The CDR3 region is CASSSLYEQYV. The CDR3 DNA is TGTGCCAGCAGTTCACTCTACGAGCAGTACGTC.

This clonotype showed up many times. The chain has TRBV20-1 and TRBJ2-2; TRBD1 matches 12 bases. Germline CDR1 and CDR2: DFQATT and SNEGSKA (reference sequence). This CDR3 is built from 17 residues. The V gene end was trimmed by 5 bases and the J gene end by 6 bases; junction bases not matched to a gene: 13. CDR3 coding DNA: TGCAGTGCTCACCGACCGGGACAGGGGGCGATGTCCGGGGAGCTGTTTTTT. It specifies CSAHRPGQGAMSGELFF.

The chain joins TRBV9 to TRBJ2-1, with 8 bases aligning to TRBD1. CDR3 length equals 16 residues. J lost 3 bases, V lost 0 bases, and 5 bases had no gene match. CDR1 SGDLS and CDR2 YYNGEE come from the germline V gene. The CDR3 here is CASSVDGQGVYNEQFF. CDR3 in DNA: TGTGCCAGCAGCGTAGACGGACAGGGAGTCTACAATGAGCAGTTCTTC.

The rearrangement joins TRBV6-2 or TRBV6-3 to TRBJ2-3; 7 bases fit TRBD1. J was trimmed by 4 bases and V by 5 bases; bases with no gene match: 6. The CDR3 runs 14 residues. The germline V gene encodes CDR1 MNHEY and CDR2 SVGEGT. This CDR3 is CASSTRQGPDTQYF. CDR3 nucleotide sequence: TGTGCCAGCAGTACCAGACAGGGACCAGATACGCAGTATTTT.

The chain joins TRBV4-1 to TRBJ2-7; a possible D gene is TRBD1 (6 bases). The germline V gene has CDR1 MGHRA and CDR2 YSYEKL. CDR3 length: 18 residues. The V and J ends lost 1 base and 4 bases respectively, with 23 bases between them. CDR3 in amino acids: CASSQGPGTFPGRYEQYV. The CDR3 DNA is TGCGCCAGCAGCCAAGGTCCCGGGACATTCCCCGGGCGGTACGAGCAGTACGTC.

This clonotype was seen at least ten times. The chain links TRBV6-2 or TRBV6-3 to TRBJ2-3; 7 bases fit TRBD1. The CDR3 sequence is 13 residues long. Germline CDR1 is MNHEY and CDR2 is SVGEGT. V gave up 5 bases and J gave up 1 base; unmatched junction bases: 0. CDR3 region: CASSGTGTDTQYF. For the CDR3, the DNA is TGTGCCAGCAGTGGGACAGGCACAGATACGCAGTATTTT.

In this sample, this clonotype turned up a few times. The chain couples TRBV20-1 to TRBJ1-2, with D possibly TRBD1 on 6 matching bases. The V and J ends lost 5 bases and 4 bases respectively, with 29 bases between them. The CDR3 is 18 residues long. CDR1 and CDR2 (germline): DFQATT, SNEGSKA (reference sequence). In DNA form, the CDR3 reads TGCAGTGCTCCTACTAAAAGGGAGAGGGGGTTAGTAGGCTATGGCTACACCTTC. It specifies CSAPTKRERGLVGYGYTF.

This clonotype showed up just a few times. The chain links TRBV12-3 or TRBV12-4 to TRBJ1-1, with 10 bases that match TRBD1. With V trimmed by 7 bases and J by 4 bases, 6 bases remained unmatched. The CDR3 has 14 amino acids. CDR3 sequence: CASKPGQGTTEAFF. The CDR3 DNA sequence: TGTGCCAGCAAACCGGGACAGGGGACCACTGAAGCTTTCTTT.

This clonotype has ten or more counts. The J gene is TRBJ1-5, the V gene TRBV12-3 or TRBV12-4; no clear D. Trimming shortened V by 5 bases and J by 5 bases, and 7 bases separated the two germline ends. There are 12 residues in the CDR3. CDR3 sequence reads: CASSNSDQPQHF. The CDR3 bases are TGTGCCAGCAGTAACAGCGATCAGCCCCAGCATTTT.

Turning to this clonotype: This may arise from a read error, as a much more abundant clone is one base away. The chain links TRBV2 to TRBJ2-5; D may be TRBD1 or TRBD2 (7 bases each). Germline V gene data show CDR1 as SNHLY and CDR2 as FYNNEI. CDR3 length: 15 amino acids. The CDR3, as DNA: TGTGCCTGCAGGGGGGCCAGCGGGGTCCAAGAGACCCAGTACTTC. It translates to CACRGASGVQETQYF.

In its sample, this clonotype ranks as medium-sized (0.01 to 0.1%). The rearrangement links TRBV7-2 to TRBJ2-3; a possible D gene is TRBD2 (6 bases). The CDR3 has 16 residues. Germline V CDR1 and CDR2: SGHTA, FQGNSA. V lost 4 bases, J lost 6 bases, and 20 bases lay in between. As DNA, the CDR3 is TGTGCCAGCAGCTCGGGCGGGGCTAGCCCCCGGGATACGCAGTATTTT. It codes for CASSSGGASPRDTQYF. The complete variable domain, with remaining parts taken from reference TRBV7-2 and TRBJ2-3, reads GAGVSQSPSNKVTEKGKDVELRCDPISGHTALYWYRQSLGQGLEFLIYFQGNSAPDKSGLPSDRFSAERTGGSVSTLTIQRTQQEDSAVYLCASSSGGASPRDTQYFGPGTRLTVL.

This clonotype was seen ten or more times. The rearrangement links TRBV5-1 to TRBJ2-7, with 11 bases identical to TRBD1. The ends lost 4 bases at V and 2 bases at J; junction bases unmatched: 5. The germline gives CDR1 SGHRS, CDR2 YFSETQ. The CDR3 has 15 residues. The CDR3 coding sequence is TGCGCCAGCAGCCTAGGACAGGGGGCTGCCTACGAGCAGTACGTC. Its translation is CASSLGQGAAYEQYV.